This T cell receptor (beta chain) derives from a study of blood T cell repertoires in COVID-19. Study context: From T cells, B-cell-depleted T cells, or PBMCs came the material, which was cDNA or gDNA.

Method: immunoSEQ multiplex PCR; TCRdb's copy keeps in-frame clones and lacks some. Among 73,000 or so clones listed, approximately 83% were seen once. The sequenced material came from peripheral blood. The TCR was taken from a woman aged 55-69 years with acute or convalescent COVID-19.

The CDR3 region has the DNA TGTGCCAGCAGCTTAGCCCCCCGGGATGGTGGCACTGAAGCTTTCTTT. The encoded protein is CASSLAPRDGGTEAFF. This chain uses TRBV13 with TRBJ1-1; no clear D gene. CDR1 and CDR2 from the germline V gene are PRHDT and FYEKMQ (reference sequence). V shed 1 base and J shed 4 bases, with 16 bases lying between them. The CDR3 is 16 residues long.